This T cell receptor (beta chain) stems from a study of radiation and T cells in renal cell carcinoma. As for time point: blood 4 weeks post-SBRT, at nephrectomy. The treatment here: 15 Gy SBRT to primary tumor, nephrectomy 4 weeks later. Nephrectomy followed 15 Gy stereotactic body radiation by 4 weeks. About this clone: Its antigen is not known.

Assay used: immunoSEQ multiplex PCR; TCRdb lists only in-frame clones, some missing. The table shows approximately 40,000 clones, with over 80% occurring only once. V lost 3 bases and J lost 1, with 9 bases in between. Germline V lookup: CDR1 SGHVS, CDR2 FNYEAQ. This CDR3 contains 14 residues. Findings of the study overall: No pretreatment tumor biopsies were available for baseline clonotypes. From baseline, blood top tumor clonotypes peaked at 2 weeks post-radiation.

The receptor was derived from a woman aged 70-85 years with renal cell carcinoma. The V gene is TRBV7-6, the J gene TRBJ2-5; tentative D call: TRBD2 (6 bases). The source was blood, collected from a patient whose treatment included radiotherapy and nephrectomy. The CDR3 loop is CASSFGTFQETQYF. The CDR3 DNA sequence: TGTGCCAGCAGCTTCGGGACTTTCCAAGAGACCCAGTACTTC. Filled out from reference TRBV7-6 and TRBJ2-5, the complete variable domain reads GAGVSQSPRYKVTKRGQDVALRCDPISGHVSLYWYRQALGQGPEFLTYFNYEAQQDKSGLPNDRFSAERPEGSISTLTIQRTEQRDSAMYRCASSFGTFQETQYFGPGTRLLVL.